Listed below are T cell receptor beta chains from one sample, sequenced in a study of T cell clones after liver transplantation. Some clones are missing from TCRdb's copy, which holds only in-frame ones; the method was immunoSEQ multiplex PCR. The sample has roughly 40,000 clones; 85% to 90% are singletons. Sequences were derived from CD4+ T cells from blood, sampled 24 months after liver transplant. Receptors were obtained from a human patient who received a liver transplant. Part of the T cells may come from the graft donor. Both conserved end residues are part of each CDR3. A D gene is named only where the DNA matches it firmly. Clone size is not always given. Where it is, it says once, few, many or a class for expanded clones.

D	V	J	size	CDR3	DNA
-	TRBV9	TRBJ1-2	-	CASSGDIIRYGYTF	TGTGCCAGCAGCGGGGACATCATCCGCTATGGCTACACCTTC
-	TRBV15	TRBJ2-1	-	CATSGGTVNEQFF	TGTGCCACCAGCGGCGGGACAGTCAATGAGCAGTTCTTC
TRBD1	TRBV7-6	TRBJ2-2	-	CASSLAQGGSTGELFF	TGTGCCAGCAGCTTAGCACAGGGGGGTTCCACCGGGGAGCTGTTTTTT
TRBD1	TRBV7-2	TRBJ1-6	-	CASSLRGPNSPLHF	TGTGCCAGCAGCTTGAGGGGGCCGAATTCACCCCTCCACTTT
-	TRBV19	TRBJ2-7	-	CASNRAGQSGEQYF	TGTGCCAGTAATCGCGCGGGGCAGAGCGGCGAGCAGTACTTC
-	TRBV6-4	TRBJ1-5	-	CASSDVEGDIRNQPQHF	TGTGCCAGCAGTGACGTGGAGGGAGATATTCGCAATCAGCCCCAGCATTTT
TRBD1	TRBV2	TRBJ1-6	-	CASSRQGRNSPLHF	TGTGCCAGCAGCCGACAGGGCCGTAATTCACCCCTCCACTTT
-	TRBV2	TRBJ2-1	-	CASSEAGQRYNEQFF	TGTGCCAGCAGTGAAGCAGGACAACGGTACAATGAGCAGTTCTTC
TRBD1	TRBV5-1	TRBJ1-4	-	CASSFTGATNEKLFF	TGCGCCAGCAGCTTTACAGGGGCAACTAATGAAAAACTGTTTTTT
TRBD2	TRBV7-2	TRBJ2-1	-	CASSFGGSSYNEQFF	TGTGCCAGCAGCTTTGGCGGGAGCTCCTACAATGAGCAGTTCTTC
TRBD1	TRBV5-4	TRBJ1-2	few	CASSLQGAMGGYTF	TGTGCCAGCAGCTTGCAGGGGGCGATGGGCGGCTACACCTTC
-	TRBV7-2	TRBJ1-3	-	CASSIGTAGNTIYF	TGTGCCAGCAGCATAGGGACGGCCGGAAACACCATATATTTT
-	TRBV28	TRBJ1-6	-	CASIRDTENSPLHF	TGTGCCAGCATTCGGGACACTGAGAATTCACCCCTCCACTTT
TRBD1	TRBV7-2	TRBJ2-7	-	CASSTWDRSYEQYF	TGTGCCAGCAGCACCTGGGACAGGTCCTACGAGCAGTACTTC
TRBD2	TRBV29-1	TRBJ2-5	-	CSVEGGAGGSQETQYF	TGCAGCGTTGAAGGGGGGGCGGGAGGTTCACAAGAGACCCAGTACTTC
-	TRBV29-1	TRBJ2-1	-	CSVPPNFNEQFF	TGCAGCGTACCCCCTAATTTCAATGAGCAGTTCTTC
-	TRBV19	TRBJ1-4	once	CASSIAQGVTNEKLFF	TGTGCCAGTAGTATAGCACAGGGTGTAACTAATGAAAAACTGTTTTTT
-	TRBV19	TRBJ1-1	-	CASTRDTEAFF	TGTGCCAGTACAAGGGACACTGAAGCTTTCTTT
TRBD2	TRBV2	TRBJ2-7	once	CASNVVASGSYEQYF	TGTGCCAGCAACGTTGTCGCTAGCGGGTCCTACGAGCAGTACTTC
-	TRBV13	TRBJ2-3	-	CASSRGEFTDTQYF	TGTGCCAGCAGCCGGGGTGAGTTCACAGATACGCAGTATTTT
TRBD1	TRBV5-5	TRBJ1-4	-	CASSLGTGLNEKLFF	TGTGCCAGCAGCTTGGGGACAGGGTTAAATGAAAAACTGTTTTTT
-	TRBV6-5	TRBJ2-7	-	CASSYRGDYEQYF	TGTGCCAGCAGTTACAGGGGGGACTACGAGCAGTACTTC
TRBD2	TRBV9	TRBJ2-5	-	CASSVGPGLAVETQYF	TGTGCCAGCAGCGTAGGACCGGGACTAGCTGTAGAGACCCAGTACTTC
TRBD1	TRBV23-1	TRBJ2-2	-	CASSRPGTANTGELFF	TGCGCCAGCAGTCGCCCCGGGACAGCGAACACCGGGGAGCTGTTTTTT
-	TRBV28	TRBJ2-2	once	CASTPPGVNTGELFF	TGTGCCAGCACCCCTCCTGGGGTCAACACCGGGGAGCTGTTTTTT
TRBD1	TRBV4-3	TRBJ1-1	once	CASSRGGGFTEAFF	TGCGCCAGCAGCCGGGGAGGGGGCTTTACTGAAGCTTTCTTT
TRBD2	TRBV7-9	TRBJ2-2	few	CASSRGTSGELFF	TGTGCCAGCAGCCGCGGGACTAGCGGGGAGCTGTTTTTT
-	TRBV18	TRBJ2-1	-	CASSLRTKVGVEQFF	TGTGCCAGCTCACTGCGGACCAAGGTGGGAGTAGAGCAGTTCTTC
TRBD1	TRBV10-1	TRBJ1-2	once	CASSEWTGSGYTF	TGCGCCAGCAGTGAGTGGACAGGGAGCGGCTACACCTTC
TRBD1	TRBV7-2	TRBJ2-3	few	CASSLAGTASTDTQYF	TGTGCCAGCAGCTTAGCAGGGACAGCTAGCACAGATACGCAGTATTTT
-	TRBV5-5	TRBJ1-5	-	CASSPSRGDQPQHF	TGTGCCAGCAGCCCGTCTAGGGGGGATCAGCCCCAGCATTTT
TRBD2	TRBV27	TRBJ2-1	-	CASSFRASGRGEQFF	TGTGCCAGCAGTTTTAGGGCTAGCGGGAGGGGTGAGCAGTTCTTC
TRBD1	TRBV10-3	TRBJ1-2	few	CAISEPGQLYGYTF	TGTGCCATCAGCGAACCGGGACAGCTTTATGGCTACACCTTC
-	TRBV2	TRBJ1-2	-	CASSEARGGASNYGYTF	TGTGCCAGCAGTGAAGCGAGAGGGGGGGCCTCTAACTATGGCTACACCTTC
-	TRBV27	TRBJ1-1	-	CASSPRASLGRWETEAFF	TGTGCCAGCAGCCCGAGGGCGTCTCTGGGGCGCTGGGAGACTGAAGCTTTCTTT
-	TRBV19	TRBJ1-5	-	CASRPGSASNQPQHF	TGTGCCAGTAGGCCTGGTTCGGCCAGCAATCAGCCCCAGCATTTT
-	TRBV28	TRBJ1-1	-	CASAVVRRAFF	TGTGCCAGCGCGGTCGTGCGCCGAGCTTTCTTT
-	TRBV7-3	TRBJ2-5	-	CASSLGPGETQYF	TGTGCCAGCAGCTTAGGGCCGGGAGAGACCCAGTACTTC
-	TRBV7-6	TRBJ1-3	-	CASSLAPALSGNTIYF	TGTGCCAGCAGCTTAGCGCCTGCCCTCTCTGGAAACACCATATATTTT
TRBD2	TRBV9	TRBJ2-3	-	CASSSLAGGPDTQYF	TGTGCCAGCAGTTCATTAGCGGGGGGGCCTGATACGCAGTATTTT
-	TRBV30	TRBJ2-2	-	CAWSVNLNTGELFF	TGTGCCTGGAGTGTCAATCTCAACACCGGGGAGCTGTTTTTT
-	TRBV28	TRBJ2-4	-	CASSFKGAGANIQYF	TGTGCCAGCAGTTTTAAGGGCGCGGGGGCGAACATTCAGTACTTC
-	TRBV11-2	TRBJ2-1	once	CASTMRAPHNEQFF	TGTGCCAGCACCATGAGGGCACCCCATAATGAGCAGTTCTTC